This T cell receptor (beta chain) was sequenced during a study of cytotoxic CD8 clonotypes in ibrutinib-treated CLL. This clone appeared a few times. The V gene lost 0 bases and the J gene lost 5 bases, with 10 bases spanning the gap. The CDR3 runs to 14 residues. Per the germline V gene, CDR1 is WSHSY and CDR2 is SAAADI. TCRdb keeps only in-frame clones here, not all; method: immunoSEQ multiplex PCR. Here the sample spans over 250,000 clones, roughly 76% being singletons. The material was PBMCs, obtained at disease progression, from a patient treated with ibrutinib. The receptor was isolated from a human donor with chronic lymphocytic leukemia. The V and J genes are TRBV10-2 and TRBJ1-2, with D hard to call. CDR3 sequence: CASSESIGKYGYTF. The CDR3 DNA follows: TGCGCCAGCAGTGAGTCGATCGGTAAGTATGGCTACACCTTC.